The clone carrying this T cell receptor beta chain was observed many times. Its antigen is currently unknown. V dropped 2 bases and J dropped 5 bases, with 13 bases sitting between them. The CDR3 runs to 14 residues. Germline values: CDR1 SGHAT, CDR2 FQNNGV. The data belong to a study of regulatory T cells in long-lasting Graves disease. Findings and limits, study-wide: Persistent Graves' patients showed less TCR diversity than newly diagnosed patients showed.

The authors built TCR beta libraries using iRepertoire HTBI primers and Arm-PCR of CDR3 regions. In TCRdb, the multiplex PCR reads were re-called with MiXCR into one record per CDR3 protein. The data hold about 530,000 distinct CDR3 sequences, with 16% observed a single time. Regarding time point: newly diagnosed GD, antithyroid drugs for less than 3 months. From PBMCs, RNA was extracted and then used to make the TCR library. The sample was also linked to a second study, of T cells in Graves' hyperthyroidism and ophthalmopathy. That source adds: TCR CDR3 underwent first-round RT-PCR with the HTBI primer set. The blood repertoire included most of the expanded thyroid clonotypes above 0.001.

J is TRBJ2-7 and V is TRBV11-2, with D possibly being TRBD1 (5 bases). Here the sequenced sample was peripheral blood mononuclear cells (PBMCs), taken at new diagnosis, from a patient treated with antithyroid drugs. The receptor was isolated from a woman aged 40 to 65 with Graves disease. The CDR3 nucleotides are TGTGCCAGCAGCTTAAGGGGAACAAGCGACGAGCAGTACTTC. This gives the protein CASSLRGTSDEQYF.